This T cell receptor beta chain was found in a study of blood T cell repertoires in COVID-19. Study-wide background: Samples representing acute and convalescent COVID-19 were sourced from the United States, Italy and Spain.

Authors' methods: How many nucleated cells were present was estimated from reference gene primer amplification. Method: immunoSEQ multiplex PCR; TCRdb's copy keeps in-frame clones and lacks some. From that table come the V and J calls and clone size; the DNA was used to work out D and trimming. The table lists roughly 66,000 clones, more than 85% of them singletons. With V trimmed by 9 bases and J by 8 bases, 6 bases remained unmatched. The germline CDR1 and CDR2 sequences are MDHEN and SYDVKM. The length of the CDR3 is 13 residues. The chain carries TRBV28 and TRBJ1-4, with 10 bases fitting TRBD1. This TCR was sampled from a human donor with active COVID-19. The donor label of this sample is uncertain. The sequenced sample was peripheral blood. CDR3 coding DNA: TGTGCCAGTACCGGGACAGGGGTAGAAAAACTGTTTTTT. Its protein is CASTGTGVEKLFF.